This T cell receptor (beta chain) is from a study of blood T cell repertoires in COVID-19. About the study: The United States, Italy and Spain were the sources of the acute and convalescent COVID-19 samples.

This clone has a single count. Study processing details: Amplification of reference gene primers was used by the study to estimate nucleated cell counts. The assay was immunoSEQ multiplex PCR, and TCRdb's table has in-frame clones only and misses some. The V and J calls and clone size are taken from that table; D and trimming were inferred from the DNA. The data show 48,000 or so clones, 70% to 90% seen once. The CDR3 is 15 residues long. The germline V gene encodes CDR1 SGHRS and CDR2 YFSETQ. V shed 1 base and J shed 6 bases, with 11 bases lying between them. Sequenced input: peripheral blood. This TCR derives from a woman older than 75 with COVID-19, enrolled during active disease. This chain joins TRBV5-1 and TRBJ1-6; the D gene is possibly TRBD1 (6 bases). Written as DNA, the CDR3 is TGCGCCAGCAGCTTGAGAGGGGGAAGTAATTCACCCCTCCACTTT. This codes for CASSLRGGSNSPLHF.